The 16 T cell receptor beta chains below all came from one sample that was sequenced in a study of early T cells in non-severe SARS-CoV-2 infection. A single record per CDR3 protein comes from TCRdb applying MiXCR to the 5' RACE reads. This repertoire shows approximately 71,000 distinct CDR3 sequences, about a tenth found once; its top ten account for 6.4%. Sequenced material: whole blood. The origin of the receptors is an adult who was a healthcare worker with PCR-confirmed SARS-CoV-2 infection or an uninfected control (not recorded which).

The CDR3 region is CASSPLASNQPQHF. As DNA, the CDR3 is TGTGCCAGCAGCCCCCTGGCTAGCAATCAGCCCCAGCATTTT. This chain connects TRBV7-8 to TRBJ1-5; D is unclear. CDR3 size: 14 residues. Trimming cost V 5 bases and J 0 bases, with 8 bases left between them. Germline CDR1 is SGHVS and CDR2 is FQNEAQ.

The chain combines TRBV5-4 with TRBJ1-1; TRBD1 is a possible D gene (5 bases). Trimming stripped 3 bases from V and 7 bases from J, with 10 bases between. The CDR3 has 12 residues. Germline lookup yields CDR1 SGHNT and CDR2 YYREEE (reference sequence). DNA for the CDR3: TGTGCCAGCAGCTCCGGGACCGTTGAAGCTTTCTTT. As protein: CASSSGTVEAFF.

This chain links TRBV28 with TRBJ1-2; D is perhaps TRBD1 (5 bases). The CDR3 sequence is 14 residues long. Trimming took 8 bases from V and 8 from J, leaving 21 bases between them. Germline assignment: CDR1 MDHEN and CDR2 SYDVKM. The CDR3 sequence: CASGRATATKGYTF. CDR3 coding DNA: TGTGCCAGCGGCAGGGCAACAGCGACTAAAGGCTACACCTTC.

This clonotype was picked up a small number of times. CDR3 in amino acids: CSAPSGSGDSDTQYF. The CDR3 nucleotides read TGCAGTGCCCCAAGCGGTAGCGGGGACTCAGATACGCAGTATTTT. V usage is TRBV20-1 and J usage is TRBJ2-3; the match to TRBD2 covers 8 bases. The CDR3 is made up of 15 amino acids. CDR1 and CDR2 (germline): DFQATT, SNEGSKA (reference sequence). V lost 6 bases and J lost 4; bases outside the gene matches: 12.

This clonotype was seen many times. One end of the junction varies from germline; a read error may be responsible. The chain couples TRBV7-2 to TRBJ2-7; 10 positions agree with TRBD2. The CDR3 extends over 13 amino acids. Looked up from germline, CDR1 is SGHTA and CDR2 is FQGNSA. In nucleotides, the CDR3 is TGTGCCAGCAGCGTAGCGGGAGGCTACGAGCAGTACTTC. Protein sequence: CASSVAGGYEQYF. The full variable domain, in which reference TRBV7-2 and TRBJ2-7 provide the parts outside the CDR3, is GAGVSQSPSNKVTEKGKDVELRCDPISGHTALYWYRQSLGQGLEFLIYFQGNSAPDKSGLPSDRFSAERTGGSVSTLTIQRTQQEDSAVYLCASSVAGGYEQYFGPGTRLTVT.

This clonotype was seen ten or more times. This chain uses TRBV20-1 with TRBJ2-1; 12 nucleotides match TRBD2. V lost 5 bases, J lost 11 bases, and 7 bases stayed unmatched. Germline values: CDR1 DFQATT, CDR2 SNEGSKA (reference sequence). The CDR3 consists of 13 residues. The CDR3 reads CSARTSGNLKQFF. The DNA of the CDR3 is TGCAGTGCTCGGACTAGCGGGAATTTGAAGCAGTTCTTC.

This clonotype was detected a few times. The chain recombines TRBV6-5 with TRBJ2-1; unclear D gene. The CDR3 has 12 residues. Trimming cost V 0 bases and J 12 bases, with 9 bases left between them. Germline V gene data show CDR1 as MNHEY and CDR2 as SVGAGI. CDR3 sequence reads: CASSYSLSPQFF. For the CDR3, the DNA is TGTGCCAGCAGTTACTCGCTGAGTCCGCAGTTCTTC.

The chain joins TRBV15 to TRBJ2-1; TRBD1 matches at 8 bases. This CDR3 has 14 amino acids. CDR1 and CDR2 (germline): LNHNV, YYDKDF (reference sequence). Germline trimming cut 6 bases from V and 7 bases from J; bases unmatched to any gene: 8. CDR3 protein: CATSRDRTLNEQFF. CDR3 coding DNA: TGTGCCACCAGTAGGGACAGGACTTTGAATGAGCAGTTCTTC.

The rearrangement uses TRBV7-3 and TRBJ2-1; TRBD1 agrees at 7 bases. The CDR3 is made up of 13 amino acids. The germline V gene has CDR1 SGHTA and CDR2 FQGTGA. The V and J ends lost 10 bases and 4 bases, in that order; junction bases with no gene match: 7. CDR3 sequence: CAIPTGTYNEQFF. The CDR3 DNA follows: TGTGCCATTCCGACAGGGACATACAATGAGCAGTTCTTC.

The CDR3: CASSLLLGGYTF. The CDR3 nucleotides are TGTGCCAGTAGCCTCCTCCTGGGTGGCTACACCTTC. The genes are TRBV19 and TRBJ1-2; D unclear. The CDR3 sequence is 12 residues long. Germline-derived CDR1 and CDR2 are LNHDA and SQIVND (reference sequence). Between the trimmed V and J ends, which lost 6 bases and 7 bases, there was a span of 12 bases.

The chain is built from TRBV20-1 and TRBJ2-5; 7 bases fit TRBD1. Germline CDR1 DFQATT, CDR2 SNEGSKA (reference sequence). There are 13 residues in the CDR3. Germline trimming cut 6 bases from V and 4 bases from J; bases unmatched to any gene: 8. CDR3 in amino acids: CSAENRGRETQYF. DNA of the CDR3: TGCAGTGCCGAAAACAGGGGTCGAGAGACCCAGTACTTC.

This clonotype occurred a few times. The CDR3 DNA sequence: TGTGCCAGCGGACGGAATAGCAATCAGCCCCAGCATTTT. Translation: CASGRNSNQPQHF. This chain joins TRBV6-1 and TRBJ1-5; D is unclear. The germline CDR1 and CDR2 sequences are MNHNS and SASEGT. The germline V and J ends were trimmed by 8 bases and 0 bases, with 8 bases remaining between them. The CDR3 consists of 13 residues.

The DNA of the CDR3 is TGTGCCAGCAGCCCTCTTGGGAGGGAAGTTATAGACACTGAAGCTTTCTTT. It translates to CASSPLGREVIDTEAFF. The chain combines TRBV7-9 with TRBJ1-1; no definite D call. The germline V gene encodes CDR1 SEHNR and CDR2 FQNEAQ (reference sequence). Deletions cut 5 bases from V and 3 bases from J, with 22 bases between. This CDR3 comprises 17 residues.

This clonotype came up many times. V is TRBV5-1 and J is TRBJ2-3; D possibly uses TRBD1 or TRBD2 (5 bases each). The CDR3 extends over 14 amino acids. Germline CDR1 SGHRS, CDR2 YFSETQ. Trimming left V 0 bases short and J 3 bases short, with 8 bases between. DNA of the CDR3: TGCGCCAGCAGCTTGGAGGGACCGACAGATACGCAGTATTTT. It is translated as CASSLEGPTDTQYF.

There are a few counts of this clonotype. V gene TRBV6-2 or TRBV6-3 combines with J gene TRBJ1-2, with TRBD1 matching 8 bases. Germline lookup yields CDR1 MNHEY and CDR2 SVGEGT. This CDR3 region has 15 residues. V dropped 4 bases and J dropped 3; count of bases not matched to a gene: 7. Here the CDR3 DNA reads TGTGCCAGCAGTTCGGCGACAGGGGTTTACTATGGCTACACCTTC. Amino acids: CASSSATGVYYGYTF.

In this sample, this clonotype turned up a few times. The chain carries TRBV6-1 and TRBJ2-5, with D uncertain. V lost 5 bases and J lost 1, with 11 bases in between. This CDR3 has 14 amino acids. Germline CDR1 MNHNS, CDR2 SASEGT. The CDR3 coding sequence is TGTGCCAGCAGTCCAGGCCAAATCCAAGAGACCCAGTACTTC. It specifies CASSPGQIQETQYF.